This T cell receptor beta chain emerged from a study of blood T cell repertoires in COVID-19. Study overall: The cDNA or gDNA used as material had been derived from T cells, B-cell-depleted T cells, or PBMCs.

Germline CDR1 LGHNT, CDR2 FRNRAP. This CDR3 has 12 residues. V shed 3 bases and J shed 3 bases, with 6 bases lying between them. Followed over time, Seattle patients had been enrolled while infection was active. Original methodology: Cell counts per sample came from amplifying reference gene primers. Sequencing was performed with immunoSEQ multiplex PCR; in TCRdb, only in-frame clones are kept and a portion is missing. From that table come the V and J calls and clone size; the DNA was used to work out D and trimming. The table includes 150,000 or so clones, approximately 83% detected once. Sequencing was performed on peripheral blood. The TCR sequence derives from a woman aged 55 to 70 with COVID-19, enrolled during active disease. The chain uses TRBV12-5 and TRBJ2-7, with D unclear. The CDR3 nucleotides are TGTGCTAGTGGTTTCGGTGGCTACGAGCAGTACTTC. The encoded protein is CASGFGGYEQYF. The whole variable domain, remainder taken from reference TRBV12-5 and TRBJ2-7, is DARVTQTPRHKVTEMGQEVTMRCQPILGHNTVFWYRQTMMQGLELLAYFRNRAPLDDSGMPKDRFSAEMPDATLATLKIQPSEPRDSAVYFCASGFGGYEQYFGPGTRLTVT.